This T cell receptor (beta chain) derives from a study of blood T cell repertoires in COVID-19. This table comes from immunoSEQ multiplex PCR, and its TCRdb copy is limited to in-frame clones, with some not included. Among about 210,000 clones listed, 85% were seen once. The germline CDR1 and CDR2 sequences are LNHNV and YYDKDF (reference sequence). The ends were cut back, 0 bases at V and 7 bases at J, with 12 bases in the middle. The CDR3 is made up of 14 amino acids. The clonotype originates from a man in his forties who had recovered from COVID-19. Sequencing input: PBMCs or T cells enriched from blood (not recorded which). The chain joins TRBV15 to TRBJ2-5; D is undetermined. The CDR3: CATSRDLGDSTQYF. As DNA, the CDR3 is TGTGCCACCAGCAGAGATCTTGGCGACTCGACCCAGTACTTC. The variable domain in full, completed from reference TRBV15 and TRBJ2-5, reads DAMVIQNPRYQVTQFGKPVTLSCSQTLNHNVMYWYQQKSSQAPKLLFHYYDKDFNNEADTPDNFQSRRPNTSFCFLDIRSPGLGDTAMYLCATSRDLGDSTQYFGPGTRLLVL.